This TCR beta chain was sequenced for a study of PD-1 blockade in classical Hodgkin lymphoma. About the study: The study gave patients nivolumab 3 mg/kg intravenously every 2 weeks.

The CDR3 totals 15 residues. After removal of 2 bases from V and 8 bases from J, the junction contained 4 bases not matched to a gene. Germline V gene data show CDR1 as LGHNA and CDR2 as YSLEER. Patients all relapsed after autologous stem cell transplantation, and there was variation in brentuximab vedotin exposure. Repertoires were generated with immunoSEQ multiplex PCR, while TCRdb's copy carries only in-frame clones and drops some. The sample comprises around 14,000 clones, over 70% of which are singletons, and approximately 25% rests with the top ten. This sample comprised peripheral blood mononuclear cells (PBMCs), obtained before the second cycle of nivolumab. This clonotype was obtained from a human donor with classical Hodgkin lymphoma. V is TRBV4-3 and J is TRBJ1-6, with 9 bases aligning to TRBD1. The CDR3 DNA sequence: TGCGCCAGCAGCCAATGGGACAGGGATCATTCACCCCTCCACTTT. This gives the protein CASSQWDRDHSPLHF.